This TCR beta chain was recovered during a study of blood T cell repertoires in COVID-19. Study-level background: T cells, B-cell-depleted T cells, or PBMCs provided the cDNA or gDNA that served as material.

Per the authors' pipeline: Amplification with reference gene primers provided the estimates of nucleated cell counts. Only in-frame clones appear in the TCRdb table, and some are missing; sequencing was by immunoSEQ multiplex PCR. That table furnishes V, J and clone size, whereas the DNA furnished D and trimming. The table includes under 300,000 clones, around 80% detected once. The germline CDR1 and CDR2 sequences are SGHRS and YFSETQ. V dropped 6 bases and J dropped 7; count of bases not matched to a gene: 4. CDR3 length: 13 amino acids. Sequenced: peripheral blood. The chain uses TRBV5-1 and TRBJ1-2; 12 bases are a match to TRBD1. This sequence was found in a woman aged 40 to 50 with active or convalescent COVID-19. The CDR3 DNA reads as TGCGCCAGCAATCCGGGACAGGGGGCTGGCTACACCTTC. Protein: CASNPGQGAGYTF.